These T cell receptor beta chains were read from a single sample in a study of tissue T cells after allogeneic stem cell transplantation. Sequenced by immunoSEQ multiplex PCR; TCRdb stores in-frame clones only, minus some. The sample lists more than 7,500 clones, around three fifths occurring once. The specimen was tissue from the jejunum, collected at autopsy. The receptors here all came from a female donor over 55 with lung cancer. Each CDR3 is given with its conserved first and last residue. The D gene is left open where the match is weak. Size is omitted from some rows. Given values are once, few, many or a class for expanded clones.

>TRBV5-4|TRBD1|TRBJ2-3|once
TGTGCCAGCAGCTTACAGGGGGGCACAGATACGCAGTATTTT
CASSLQGGTDTQYF
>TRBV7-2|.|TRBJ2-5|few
TGTGCCAGCAGCTTAACTCCCCAAGAGACCCAGTACTTC
CASSLTPQETQYF
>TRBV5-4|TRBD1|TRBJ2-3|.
TGTGCCAGCGGCTGGCGGACAGGGAGCACAGATACGCAGTATTTT
CASGWRTGSTDTQYF
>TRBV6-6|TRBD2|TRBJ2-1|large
TGTGCCAGCAGTCAACTAGCGGGGACCTACAATGAGCAGTTCTTC
CASSQLAGTYNEQFF
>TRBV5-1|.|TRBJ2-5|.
TGCGCCAGCAGCGAAGACGGCCATCGGGGGACCCAGTACTTC
CASSEDGHRGTQYF
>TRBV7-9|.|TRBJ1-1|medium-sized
TGTGCCAGCAGCTTTGCAACGACAGGGAACACTGAAGCTTTCTTT
CASSFATTGNTEAFF
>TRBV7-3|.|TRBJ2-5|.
TGTGCCAGCAGCTCCACCGGGACCTGGGGGGAGACCCAGTACTTC
CASSSTGTWGETQYF
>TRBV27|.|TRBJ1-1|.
TGTGCCAGCAGTTCCGACAGGCCTAACACTGAAGCTTTCTTT
CASSSDRPNTEAFF
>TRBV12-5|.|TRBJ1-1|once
TGTGCTAGTGCCCTGGGGGGGAACACTGAAGCTTTCTTT
CASALGGNTEAFF
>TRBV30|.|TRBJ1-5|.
TGTGCCTGGAGTGTTCTGGCAGGTAATCAGCCCCAGCATTTT
CAWSVLAGNQPQHF
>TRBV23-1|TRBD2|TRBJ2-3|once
TGCGCCAGCAGTCAAAAGCTAGCGGGAGGGCCAGATACGCAGTATTTT
CASSQKLAGGPDTQYF
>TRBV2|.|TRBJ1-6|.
TGTGCCAGCAGTGGGGGACACTCTAATTCACCCCTCCACTTT
CASSGGHSNSPLHF
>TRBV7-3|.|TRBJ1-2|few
TGTGCCAGCAGCCCCGGGGCCTCCTTTTCCGGCTACACCTTC
CASSPGASFSGYTF
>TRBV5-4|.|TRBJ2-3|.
TGTGCCAGCAGCTCCGAGGAGGGACGATTCACAGATACGCAGTATTTT
CASSSEEGRFTDTQYF
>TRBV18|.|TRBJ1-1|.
TGTGCCAGCTCACCATTAGGACCGGGACAGAACACTGAAGCTTTCTTT
CASSPLGPGQNTEAFF
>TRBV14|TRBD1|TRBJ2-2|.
TGTGCCAGCAGCCAAGACCGGGGACAGACCTCCGGAGACACCGGGGAGCTGTTTTTT
CASSQDRGQTSGDTGELFF
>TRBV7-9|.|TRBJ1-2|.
TGTGCCAGCAGTTGGGGGACTTCTCGGTTTGGCTACACCTTC
CASSWGTSRFGYTF
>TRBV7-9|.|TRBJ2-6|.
TGTGCCAGCAGCTTCAGGGTAACTGGGGCCAACGTCCTGACTTTC
CASSFRVTGANVLTF
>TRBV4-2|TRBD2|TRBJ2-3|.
TGTGCCAGCAGCCAAAAGCGGGGGGCCGGGAGCACAGATACGCAGTATTTT
CASSQKRGAGSTDTQYF
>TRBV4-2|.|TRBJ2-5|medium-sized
TGTGCCAGCAGCCACTCCTCAGGCCGAGGCGGGGAGACCCAGTACTTC
CASSHSSGRGGETQYF
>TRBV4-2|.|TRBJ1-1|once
TGTGCCAGCAGCCAAGCAAGCCTGACAGGAGACGCTTTCTTT
CASSQASLTGDAFF
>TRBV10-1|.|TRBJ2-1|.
TGCGCCAGCTCCACAGGGAATGAGCAGTTCTTC
CASSTGNEQFF
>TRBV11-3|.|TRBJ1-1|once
TGTGCCAGCAGCTCCCCCTACGAAAGCTTTAACACTGAAGCTTTCTTT
CASSSPYESFNTEAFF
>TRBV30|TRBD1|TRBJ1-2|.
TGTGCCTGGAGTGTACCTGGGACAGTGTATGGCTACACCTTC
CAWSVPGTVYGYTF
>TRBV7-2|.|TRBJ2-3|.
TGTGCCAGCAGCTTAGGGCATGGCACAGATACGCAGTATTTT
CASSLGHGTDTQYF
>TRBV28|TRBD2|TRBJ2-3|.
TGCCCCCGCGCCCCCACGACCGGGGGGGCAGGGCCTACAGATACGCAGTATTTT
CPRAPTTGGAGPTDTQYF
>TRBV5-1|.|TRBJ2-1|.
TGCGCCAGCAGCTTGGACTCATACAATGAGCAGTTCTTC
CASSLDSYNEQFF